This T cell receptor beta chain was sequenced for a study of Tregs in tolerant kidney transplant recipients. Method: immunoSEQ multiplex PCR; TCRdb's copy keeps in-frame clones and lacks some. The sample records some 100,000 clones, roughly nine tenths being singletons. Per germline, CDR1 MNHEY and CDR2 SVGAGI. Deletions cut 0 bases from V and 4 bases from J, with 12 bases between. The CDR3 has 16 amino acids. Thawed PBMCs were FACS-sorted into unstimulated CD4+CD25+CD127- regulatory T cells, CD4+CD25- non-regulatory cells, CD4 and CD8 cells. Specimen: CD4+ T cells from blood. The source is a human donor in good health. The chain is built from TRBV6-5 and TRBJ1-4, with D possibly TRBD1 on 6 matching bases. The CDR3 sequence is CASSYSKGVGNEKLFF. CDR3 sequence (DNA): TGTGCCAGCAGTTACTCGAAGGGGGTGGGTAATGAAAAACTGTTTTTT.